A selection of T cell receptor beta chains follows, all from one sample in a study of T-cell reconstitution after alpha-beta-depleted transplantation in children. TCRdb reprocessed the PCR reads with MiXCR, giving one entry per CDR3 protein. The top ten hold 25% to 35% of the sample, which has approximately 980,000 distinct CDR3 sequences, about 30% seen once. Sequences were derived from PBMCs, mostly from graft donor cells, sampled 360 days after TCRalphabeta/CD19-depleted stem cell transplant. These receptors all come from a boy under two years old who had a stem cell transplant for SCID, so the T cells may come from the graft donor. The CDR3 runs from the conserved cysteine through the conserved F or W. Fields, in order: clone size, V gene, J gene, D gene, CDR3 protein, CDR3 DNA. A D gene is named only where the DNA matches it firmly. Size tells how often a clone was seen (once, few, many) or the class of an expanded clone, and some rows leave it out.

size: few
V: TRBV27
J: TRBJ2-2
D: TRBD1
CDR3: CASSPLTGQNTGELFF
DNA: TGTGCCAGCAGTCCCTTGACAGGGCAGAACACCGGGGAGCTGTTTTTT

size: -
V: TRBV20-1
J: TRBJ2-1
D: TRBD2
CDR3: CSARLAGDFNEQFF
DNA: TGCAGTGCTAGATTGGCGGGGGATTTCAATGAGCAGTTCTTC

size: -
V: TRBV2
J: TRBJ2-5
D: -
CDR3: CASRYSVVETQYF
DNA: TGTGCCAGCCGCTATAGCGTGGTGGAGACCCAGTACTTC

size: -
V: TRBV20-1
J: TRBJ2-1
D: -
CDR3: CSAGGRGGNEQFF
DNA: TGCAGTGCCGGAGGTCGAGGAGGCAATGAGCAGTTCTTC

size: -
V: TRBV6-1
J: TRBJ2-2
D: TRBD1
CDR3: CASKTGTANTGELFF
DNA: TGTGCCAGCAAAACCGGGACAGCGAACACCGGGGAGCTGTTTTTT

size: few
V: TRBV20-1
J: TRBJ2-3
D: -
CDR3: CRLADTQYF
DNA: TGCAGGTTGGCGGATACGCAGTATTTT

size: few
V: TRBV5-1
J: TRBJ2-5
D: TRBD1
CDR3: CASSPRWTGKTQYF
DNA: TGCGCCAGCAGCCCACGATGGACAGGAAAGACCCAGTACTTC

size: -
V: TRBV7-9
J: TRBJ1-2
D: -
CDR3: CASSPRVSGNYGYTF
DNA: TGTGCCAGCAGCCCAAGGGTCAGCGGTAACTATGGCTACACCTTC

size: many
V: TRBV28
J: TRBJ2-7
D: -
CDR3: CASSLTWAVSYEQYF
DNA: TGTGCCAGCAGTTTAACGTGGGCGGTATCCTACGAGCAGTACTTC

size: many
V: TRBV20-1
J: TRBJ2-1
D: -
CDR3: CCASTSYNEQFF
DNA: TGCTGTGCTAGTACCTCCTACAATGAGCAGTTCTTC

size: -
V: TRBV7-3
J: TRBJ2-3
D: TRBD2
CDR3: CASSPKLAASTDTQYF
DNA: TGTGCCAGCAGCCCGAAACTAGCGGCAAGCACAGATACGCAGTATTTT

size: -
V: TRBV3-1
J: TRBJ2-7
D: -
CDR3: CASSPQVGGRGYEQYF
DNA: TGTGCCAGCAGCCCCCAAGTGGGGGGACGGGGCTACGAGCAGTACTTC

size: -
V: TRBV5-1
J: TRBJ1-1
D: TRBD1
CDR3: CASSLIGTVAGAFF
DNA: TGCGCCAGCAGCTTGATCGGGACAGTCGCAGGCGCTTTCTTT

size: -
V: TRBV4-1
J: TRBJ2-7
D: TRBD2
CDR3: CASSHNTGTSGYEQYF
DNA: TGCGCCAGCAGCCACAACACCGGGACTAGCGGTTACGAGCAGTACTTC

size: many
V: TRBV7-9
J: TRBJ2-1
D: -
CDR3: CASSLPGIRTNEQFF
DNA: TGTGCCAGCAGCTTGCCGGGAATCAGAACCAATGAGCAGTTCTTC

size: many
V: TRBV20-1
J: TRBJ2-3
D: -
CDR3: CSARDLAGPDTQYF
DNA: TGCAGTGCTAGAGATCTAGCAGGGCCAGATACGCAGTATTTT

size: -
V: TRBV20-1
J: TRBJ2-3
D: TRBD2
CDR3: CSASGLAGDSTDTQYF
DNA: TGCAGTGCTAGCGGGCTAGCGGGGGATAGCACAGATACGCAGTATTTT

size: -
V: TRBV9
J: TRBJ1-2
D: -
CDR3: CASSVEPVGYGYTF
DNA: TGTGCCAGCAGCGTAGAACCGGTTGGCTATGGCTACACCTTC

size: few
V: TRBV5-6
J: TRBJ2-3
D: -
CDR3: CASSFASGVRTDTQYF
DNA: TGTGCCAGCAGCTTTGCCTCAGGGGTGCGGACAGATACGCAGTATTTT

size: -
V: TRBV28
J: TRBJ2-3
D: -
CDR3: CALRRPPTDTQYF
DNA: TGTGCCCTTCGACGGCCGCCCACAGATACGCAGTATTTT

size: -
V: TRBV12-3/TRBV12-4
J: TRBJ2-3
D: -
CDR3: CASSFRGAVSTDTQYF
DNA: TGTGCCAGCAGTTTTCGGGGGGCGGTAAGCACAGATACGCAGTATTTT

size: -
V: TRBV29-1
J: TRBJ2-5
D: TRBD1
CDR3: CSGRDRVGETQYF
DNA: TGCAGCGGTCGGGACAGGGTGGGAGAGACCCAGTACTTC

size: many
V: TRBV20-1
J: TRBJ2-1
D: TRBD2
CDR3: CSASVLADNEQFF
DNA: TGCAGTGCTAGCGTCCTAGCGGACAATGAGCAGTTCTTC

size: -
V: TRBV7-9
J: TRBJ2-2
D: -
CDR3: CASSLAQTNTGELFF
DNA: TGTGCCAGCAGCTTAGCGCAGACGAACACCGGGGAGCTGTTTTTT

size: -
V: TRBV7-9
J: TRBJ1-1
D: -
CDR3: CASTLADGMNTEAFF
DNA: TGTGCCAGCACCTTAGCGGACGGAATGAACACTGAAGCTTTCTTT